This TCR beta chain was identified during a study of T cell responses to AZD1222 COVID-19 vaccine. About this clone: Its antigen is not identified.

Study observations and caveats: The donor cohort was predominantly white British with a female majority, and clonal diversity may have been underestimated. Repertoires in all cases were sampled only once the peak T cell response had passed.

Measured with immunoSEQ multiplex PCR; TCRdb has only the in-frame clones, and not every one. The sample carries fewer than 130,000 clones, around 94% recorded once. Germline V lookup: CDR1 SGHRS, CDR2 YFSETQ. This CDR3 spans 16 amino acids. The V end lost 0 bases, the J end lost 0 bases, and 12 bases lay between the germline ends. The TCR sequence derives from an adult in good health. The sample was peripheral blood, taken on day 0 of AZD1222 vaccination. This chain connects TRBV5-1 to TRBJ1-1; possible D gene TRBD1, 5 bases. The CDR3 region is CASSLAGGIMNTEAFF. Here the CDR3 DNA reads TGCGCCAGCAGCTTGGCGGGGGGGATTATGAACACTGAAGCTTTCTTT.